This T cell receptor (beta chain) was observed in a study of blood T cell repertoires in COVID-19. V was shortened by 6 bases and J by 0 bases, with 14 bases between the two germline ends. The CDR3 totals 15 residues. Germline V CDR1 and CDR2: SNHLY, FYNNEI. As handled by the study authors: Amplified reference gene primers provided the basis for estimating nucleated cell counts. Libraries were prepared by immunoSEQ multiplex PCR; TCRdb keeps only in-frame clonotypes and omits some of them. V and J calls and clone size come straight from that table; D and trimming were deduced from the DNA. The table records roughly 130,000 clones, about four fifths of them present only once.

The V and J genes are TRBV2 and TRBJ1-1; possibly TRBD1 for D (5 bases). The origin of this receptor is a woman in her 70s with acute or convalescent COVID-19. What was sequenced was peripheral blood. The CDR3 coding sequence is TGTGCCAGCAGGAGCCTCCAGGGCATGAACACTGAAGCTTTCTTT. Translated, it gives CASRSLQGMNTEAFF.